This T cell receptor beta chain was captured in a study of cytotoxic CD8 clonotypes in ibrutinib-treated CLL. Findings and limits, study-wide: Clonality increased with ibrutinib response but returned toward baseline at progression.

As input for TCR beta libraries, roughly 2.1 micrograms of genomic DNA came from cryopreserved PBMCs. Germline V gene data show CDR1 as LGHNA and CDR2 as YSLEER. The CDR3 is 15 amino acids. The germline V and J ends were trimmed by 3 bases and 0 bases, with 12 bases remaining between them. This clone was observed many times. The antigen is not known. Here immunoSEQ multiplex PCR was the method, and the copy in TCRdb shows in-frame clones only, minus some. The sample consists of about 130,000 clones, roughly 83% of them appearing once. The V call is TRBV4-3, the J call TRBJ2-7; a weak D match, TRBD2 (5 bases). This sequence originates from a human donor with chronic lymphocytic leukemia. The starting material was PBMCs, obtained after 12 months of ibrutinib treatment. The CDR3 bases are TGCGCCAGCAGCCACAGGACGGACTCCTCCTACGAGCAGTACTTC. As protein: CASSHRTDSSYEQYF.